The clone carrying this T cell receptor (beta chain) occurred many times. The antigen remains unidentified. Trimming removed 4 bases from V and 8 bases from J, with 29 bases in between. The CDR3 consists of 18 residues. Looked up from germline, CDR1 is SGHVS and CDR2 is FQNEAQ. These data come from a study of T cell repertoires in cytomegalovirus infection. From the reads, TCRdb called clonotypes with MiXCR, one entry per CDR3 protein. Here the sample spans over 120,000 distinct CDR3 sequences, 30% to 40% being singletons. The chain carries TRBV7-8 and TRBJ1-2; D is possibly TRBD1 (5 bases). This sequence was found in a human donor in good health (CMV status not recorded). Some clones in this sample may be carry-over from other donors' samples. Material: CD8+ T cells from cultured PBMCs, obtained from culture after CMV antigen stimulation. In DNA form, the CDR3 reads TGTGCCAGCAGCTCATCCCCTCCTCATTCGTTCGTAGGGGACGGCTACACCTTC. This encodes CASSSSPPHSFVGDGYTF.